Listed here is a single T cell receptor (beta chain). Repertoires were generated with immunoSEQ multiplex PCR, while TCRdb's copy carries only in-frame clones and drops some. The sample yields 75,000 to 100,000 clones, 70% to 90% seen once. This record belongs to a study of control samples from healthy donors and cancer patients. Looked up from germline, CDR1 is SGHRS and CDR2 is YFSETQ. V lost 0 bases and J lost 9; bases outside the gene matches: 11. The CDR3 length is 16 residues. The sequence was obtained from a woman between 50 and 59 years old in good health. Sequences were obtained from blood. The genes are TRBV5-1 and TRBJ2-1, with TRBD2 identical over 8 bases. Here the CDR3 DNA reads TGCGCCAGCAGCTTGGCGCGGGGGGCCCAGGAGGGTGAGCAGTTCTTC. It codes for CASSLARGAQEGEQFF.